Described below is a single T cell receptor (beta chain) sequence and its context. Its antigen is not identified. The data belong to a study of T cells in narcolepsy. Whole-study context: Healthy controls were enrolled alongside patients with narcolepsy type 1 or type 2.

Generated by immunoSEQ multiplex PCR, the TCRdb table keeps only in-frame clones and is missing some. The sample yields tens of thousands of clones, about four fifths seen once. Germline V gene lookup returns CDR1 MNHEY and CDR2 SMNVEV (reference sequence). Deletions cut 5 bases from V and 2 bases from J, with 13 bases between. This CDR3 spans 14 amino acids. The study's findings and limits: Autoreactive clonotypes reportedly recurred in blood of same and different patients, not controls. Same-patient CSF and blood CD4+ T cell clonotypes included HCRT-specific and TRIB2-specific autoreactive ones. In some patient and control memory CD4+ samples, autoreactive clones were absent.

Sequenced sample: CD45RA- memory CD4+ T cells from PBMCs. The source of this sequence is a human donor with narcolepsy. V usage is TRBV27 and J usage is TRBJ2-7; tentative D call: TRBD2 (5 bases). The CDR3 DNA reads TGTGCCAGCAGTCGTTCCGACTATCCCTACGAGCAGTACTTC. This sequence encodes CASSRSDYPYEQYF.